This T cell receptor beta chain derives from a study of Ad26.COV2.S vaccination and SARS-CoV-2 variants. About the study: Donor got 5x10^10 or 1x10^11 viral particles of Ad26.COV2.S.

As for treatment: approximately 18 received Ad26.COV2.S at low or high dose, single or two shots; roughly five received placebo; per-sample allocation not given. At day 63 after the first vaccine or placebo injection, samples were drawn. Study findings and constraints: People who got the vaccine had more spike-specific TCR breadth than people who got placebo. Vaccine and placebo groups showed comparable non-spike TCR breadth.

Produced via immunoSEQ multiplex PCR; TCRdb's table is partial and in-frame only. This table has hundreds of thousands of clones, around nine tenths appearing once. Points on this clone: Its antigen remains unknown.

Trimming removed 5 bases from V and 9 bases from J; junction bases left unmatched: 6. Per the germline V gene, CDR1 is MNHEY and CDR2 is SVGAGI. The CDR3 is made up of 13 amino acids. Sequences were derived from peripheral blood, sampled in a trial of Ad26.COV2.S vaccine versus placebo. The rearrangement links TRBV6-5 to TRBJ2-1, with 8 bases lining up with TRBD2. This TCR came from a person aged 18-65 years who received the Ad26.COV2.S COVID-19 vaccine or a placebo. CDR3 in amino acids: CASSPGRAREQFF. The CDR3 nucleotides are TGTGCCAGCAGTCCCGGGAGGGCCCGTGAGCAGTTCTTC.